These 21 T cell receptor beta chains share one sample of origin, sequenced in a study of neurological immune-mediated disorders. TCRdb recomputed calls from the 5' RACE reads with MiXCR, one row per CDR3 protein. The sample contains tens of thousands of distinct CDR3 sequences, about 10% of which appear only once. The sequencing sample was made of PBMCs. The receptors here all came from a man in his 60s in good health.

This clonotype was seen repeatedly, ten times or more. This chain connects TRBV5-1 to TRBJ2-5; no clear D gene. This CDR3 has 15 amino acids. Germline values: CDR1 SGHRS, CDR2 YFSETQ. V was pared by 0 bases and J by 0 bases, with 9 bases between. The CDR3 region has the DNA TGCGCCAGCAGCTTGGGGGCAGCTAACCAAGAGACCCAGTACTTC. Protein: CASSLGAANQETQYF.

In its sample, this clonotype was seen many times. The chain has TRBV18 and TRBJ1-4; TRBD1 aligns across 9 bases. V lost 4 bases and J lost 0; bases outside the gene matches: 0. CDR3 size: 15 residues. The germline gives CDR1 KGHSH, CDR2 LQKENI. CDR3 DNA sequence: TGTGCCAGCTCACGACAGGGGGCAACTAATGAAAAACTGTTTTTT. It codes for CASSRQGATNEKLFF.

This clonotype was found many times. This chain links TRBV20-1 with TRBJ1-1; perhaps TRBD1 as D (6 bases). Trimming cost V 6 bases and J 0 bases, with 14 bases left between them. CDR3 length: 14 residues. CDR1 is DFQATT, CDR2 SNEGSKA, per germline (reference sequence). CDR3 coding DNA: TGCAGTGCCTTCCCCAGGGGCGTGAACACTGAAGCTTTCTTT. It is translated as CSAFPRGVNTEAFF.

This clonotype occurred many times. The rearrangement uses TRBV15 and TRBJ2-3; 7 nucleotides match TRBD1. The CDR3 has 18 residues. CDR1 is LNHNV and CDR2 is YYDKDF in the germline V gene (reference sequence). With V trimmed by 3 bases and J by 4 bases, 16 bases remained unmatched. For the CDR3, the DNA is TGTGCCACCAGCAGTGGCCGTAGGAGACAGGGAGTCTCAGATACGCAGTATTTT. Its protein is CATSSGRRRQGVSDTQYF.

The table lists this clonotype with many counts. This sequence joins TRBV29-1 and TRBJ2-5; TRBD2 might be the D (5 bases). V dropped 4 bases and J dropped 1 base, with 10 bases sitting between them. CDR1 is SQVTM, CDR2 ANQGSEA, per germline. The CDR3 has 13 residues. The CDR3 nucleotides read TGCAGCGTTGTTCGGGATCGCCAAGAGACCCAGTACTTC. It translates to CSVVRDRQETQYF.

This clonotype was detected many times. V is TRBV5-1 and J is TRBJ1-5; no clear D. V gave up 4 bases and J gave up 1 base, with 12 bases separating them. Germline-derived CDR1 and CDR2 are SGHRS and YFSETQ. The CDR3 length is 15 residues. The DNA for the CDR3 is TGCGCCAGCAGCACAAGTCCTGGAAGCAATCAGCCCCAGCATTTT. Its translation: CASSTSPGSNQPQHF.

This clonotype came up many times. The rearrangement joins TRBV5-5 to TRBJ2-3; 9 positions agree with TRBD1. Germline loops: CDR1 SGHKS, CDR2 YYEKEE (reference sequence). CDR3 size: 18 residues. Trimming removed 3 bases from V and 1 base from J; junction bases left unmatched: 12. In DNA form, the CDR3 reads TGTGCCAGCAGCTCGCCGCCGGGACAGGGTGGGGGCACAGATACGCAGTATTTT. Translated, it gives CASSSPPGQGGGTDTQYF.

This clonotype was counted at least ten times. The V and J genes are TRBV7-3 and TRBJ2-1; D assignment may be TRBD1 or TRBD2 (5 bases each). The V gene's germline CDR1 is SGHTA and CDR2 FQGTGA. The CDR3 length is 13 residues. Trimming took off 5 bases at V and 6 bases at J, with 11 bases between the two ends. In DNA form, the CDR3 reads TGTGCCAGCAGCGGGGGAACTAGCAATGAGCAGTTCTTC. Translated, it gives CASSGGTSNEQFF.

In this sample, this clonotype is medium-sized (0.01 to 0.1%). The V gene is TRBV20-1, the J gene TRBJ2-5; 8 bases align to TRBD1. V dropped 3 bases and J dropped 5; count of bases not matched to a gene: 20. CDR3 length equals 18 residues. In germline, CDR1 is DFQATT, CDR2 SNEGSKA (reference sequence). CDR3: CSARAIQGASSMRETQYF. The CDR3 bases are TGCAGTGCTAGGGCAATCCAGGGGGCCTCAAGTATGCGTGAGACCCAGTACTTC.

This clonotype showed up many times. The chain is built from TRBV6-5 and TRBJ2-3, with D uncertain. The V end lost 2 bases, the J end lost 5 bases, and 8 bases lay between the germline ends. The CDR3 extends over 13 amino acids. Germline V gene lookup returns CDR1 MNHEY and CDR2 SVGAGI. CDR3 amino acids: CASSYMKGDTQYF. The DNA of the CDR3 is TGTGCCAGCAGTTACATGAAGGGAGATACGCAGTATTTT.

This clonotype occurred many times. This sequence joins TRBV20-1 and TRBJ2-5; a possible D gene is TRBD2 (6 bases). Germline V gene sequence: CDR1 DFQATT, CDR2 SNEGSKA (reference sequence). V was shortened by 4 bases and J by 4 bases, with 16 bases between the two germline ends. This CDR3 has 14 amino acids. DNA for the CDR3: TGCAGTGCTATCCGCGGCCGGGGGATAGAGACCCAGTACTTC. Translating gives CSAIRGRGIETQYF.

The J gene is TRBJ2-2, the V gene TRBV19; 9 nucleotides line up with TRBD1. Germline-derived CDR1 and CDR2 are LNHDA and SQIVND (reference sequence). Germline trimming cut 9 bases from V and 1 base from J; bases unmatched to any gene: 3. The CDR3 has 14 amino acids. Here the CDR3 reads CASRDRVNTGELFF. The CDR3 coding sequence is TGTGCCAGCCGGGACAGGGTGAACACCGGGGAGCTGTTTTTT.

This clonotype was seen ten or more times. Written as DNA, the CDR3 is TGTGCCATCACTGGGGGCGTGGGGGCTTCACCCCTCCACTTT. Amino acids: CAITGGVGASPLHF. This chain uses TRBV10-3 with TRBJ1-6; D may be TRBD1 (6 bases). The CDR3 is made up of 14 amino acids. CDR1 and CDR2 from the germline V gene are ENHRY and SYGVKD. V gave up 7 bases and J gave up 9 bases, with 16 bases separating them.

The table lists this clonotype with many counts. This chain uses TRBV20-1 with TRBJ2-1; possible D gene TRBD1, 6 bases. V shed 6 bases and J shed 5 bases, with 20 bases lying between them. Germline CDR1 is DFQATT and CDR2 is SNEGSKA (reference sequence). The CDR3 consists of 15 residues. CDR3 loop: CSALRQGKGDNEQFF. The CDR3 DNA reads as TGCAGTGCCCTAAGGCAGGGCAAGGGGGACAATGAGCAGTTCTTC.

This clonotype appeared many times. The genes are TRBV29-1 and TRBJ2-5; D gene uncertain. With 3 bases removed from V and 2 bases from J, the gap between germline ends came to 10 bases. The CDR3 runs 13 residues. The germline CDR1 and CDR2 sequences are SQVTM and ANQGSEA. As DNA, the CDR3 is TGCAGCGTTGAGGGGAAGAGGCAAGAGACCCAGTACTTC. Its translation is CSVEGKRQETQYF.

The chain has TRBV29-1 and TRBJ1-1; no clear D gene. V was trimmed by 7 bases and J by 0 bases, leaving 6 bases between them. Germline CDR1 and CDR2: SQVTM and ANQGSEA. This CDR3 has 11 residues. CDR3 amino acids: CSASMNTEAFF. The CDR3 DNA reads TGCAGCGCCTCCATGAACACTGAAGCTTTCTTT.

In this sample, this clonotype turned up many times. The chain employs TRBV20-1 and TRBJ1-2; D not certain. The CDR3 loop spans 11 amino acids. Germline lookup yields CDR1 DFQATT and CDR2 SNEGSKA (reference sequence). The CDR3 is CRPTSNYGYTF. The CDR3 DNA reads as TGCAGGCCAACTTCTAACTATGGCTACACCTTC.

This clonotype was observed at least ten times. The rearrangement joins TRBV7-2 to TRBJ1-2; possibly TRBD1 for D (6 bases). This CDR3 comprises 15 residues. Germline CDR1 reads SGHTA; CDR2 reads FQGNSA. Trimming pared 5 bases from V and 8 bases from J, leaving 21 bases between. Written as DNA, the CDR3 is TGTGCCAGCAGCCTTACCCCAACAGGGAGGGGGGGCTACACCTTC. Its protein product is CASSLTPTGRGGYTF.

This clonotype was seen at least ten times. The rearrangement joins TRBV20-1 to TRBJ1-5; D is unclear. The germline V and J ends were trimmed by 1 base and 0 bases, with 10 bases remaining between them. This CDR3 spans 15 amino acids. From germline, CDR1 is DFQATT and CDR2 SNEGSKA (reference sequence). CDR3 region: CSARADVYSNQPQHF. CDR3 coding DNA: TGCAGTGCTAGAGCGGACGTTTATAGCAATCAGCCCCAGCATTTT.

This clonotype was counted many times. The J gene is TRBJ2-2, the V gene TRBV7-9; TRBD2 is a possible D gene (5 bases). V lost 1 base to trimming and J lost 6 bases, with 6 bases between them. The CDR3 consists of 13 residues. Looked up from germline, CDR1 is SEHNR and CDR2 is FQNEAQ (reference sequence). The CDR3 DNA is TGTGCCAGCAGCTTAGTCGGGGCCGGGGAGCTGTTTTTT. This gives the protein CASSLVGAGELFF.

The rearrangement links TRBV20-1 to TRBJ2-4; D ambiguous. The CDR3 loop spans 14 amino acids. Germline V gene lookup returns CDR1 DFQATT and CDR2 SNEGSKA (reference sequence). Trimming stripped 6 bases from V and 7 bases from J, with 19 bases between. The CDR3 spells CSARRNPRINIQYF. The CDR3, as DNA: TGCAGTGCACGTCGTAATCCAAGGATTAACATTCAGTACTTC.